The 21 T cell receptor beta chains in this list originate from one sample, sequenced in a study of cytotoxic CD8 clonotypes in ibrutinib-treated CLL. Measured with immunoSEQ multiplex PCR; TCRdb has only the in-frame clones, and not every one. Here the sample spans about 160,000 clones, 81% being singletons. This specimen consisted of PBMCs, obtained after 12 months of ibrutinib treatment. The receptors originated from a human donor with chronic lymphocytic leukemia.

The chain joins TRBV6-5 to TRBJ2-7; 7 bases agree with TRBD1. The CDR3 has 13 residues. The V segment lost 2 bases and the J segment 4 bases; nucleotides outside the gene matches: 2. Germline V gives CDR1 MNHEY, CDR2 SVGAGI. CDR3 sequence reads: CASSYARGYEQYF. In nucleotides, the CDR3 is TGTGCCAGCAGTTACGCCAGGGGGTACGAGCAGTACTTC.

This chain connects TRBV5-4 to TRBJ1-2; D unresolved. Trimming pared 5 bases from V and 0 bases from J, leaving 8 bases between. CDR3 length: 13 amino acids. Germline lookup yields CDR1 SGHNT and CDR2 YYREEE (reference sequence). This chain's CDR3 is CASRAEANYGYTF. In DNA, the CDR3 is TGTGCCAGCAGGGCGGAAGCTAACTATGGCTACACCTTC.

Concerning this clone itself: Other nucleotide sequences from this sample produce the same CDR3. The chain employs TRBV7-2 and TRBJ1-1; D is unclear. Germline V gene sequence: CDR1 SGHTA, CDR2 FQGNSA. This CDR3 has 13 amino acids. V lost 1 base, J lost 0 bases, and 3 bases lay in between. The CDR3 loop is CASSLGMNTEAFF. The CDR3 region has the DNA TGTGCCAGCAGCTTAGGTATGAACACTGAAGCTTTCTTT.

V gene TRBV5-1 combines with J gene TRBJ2-3, with D perhaps matching TRBD2 (6 bases). CDR1 is SGHRS, CDR2 YFSETQ, per germline. The CDR3 has 13 residues. The V and J ends lost 5 bases and 6 bases respectively, with 13 bases between them. This CDR3 reads CASSSSERDTQYF. CDR3 DNA sequence: TGCGCCAGCAGTTCTAGCGAGAGGGATACGCAGTATTTT.

The V gene is TRBV7-9, the J gene TRBJ1-2; a weak D match, TRBD1 (5 bases). The CDR3 covers 15 residues. The germline V gene has CDR1 SEHNR and CDR2 FQNEAQ (reference sequence). Trimming removed 2 bases at V and 6 bases at J, with 16 bases between. The CDR3 nucleotides are TGTGCCAGCAGCTTAAGTGTCGCGGTAGGGGATGGCTACACCTTC. Translating gives CASSLSVAVGDGYTF.

This chain connects TRBV2 to TRBJ2-1, with 11 bases lining up with TRBD2. The CDR3 is 15 amino acids. Germline V gives CDR1 SNHLY, CDR2 FYNNEI. Trimming removed 6 bases from V and 6 bases from J; junction bases left unmatched: 7. The CDR3 coding sequence is TGTGCCAGCAGACCCACTAGCGGGGGTGGCAATGAGCAGTTCTTC. It codes for CASRPTSGGGNEQFF.

This chain connects TRBV19 to TRBJ1-6, with no clear D. The CDR3 sequence is 12 residues long. The germline V gene encodes CDR1 LNHDA and CDR2 SQIVND (reference sequence). Trimming took 6 bases from V and 7 from J, leaving 7 bases between them. The DNA for the CDR3 is TGTGCCAGTAGGAGAGAAAATTCACCCCTCCACTTT. Translation gives CASRRENSPLHF.

V gene TRBV5-5 combines with J gene TRBJ2-3; D is perhaps TRBD1 (6 bases). The V end lost 5 bases, the J end lost 2 bases, and 18 bases lay between the germline ends. There are 16 residues in the CDR3. Germline assignment: CDR1 SGHKS and CDR2 YYEKEE (reference sequence). CDR3 in amino acids: CASRKQQGRDTDTQYF. The CDR3 DNA sequence: TGTGCCAGCAGGAAACAACAGGGACGGGACACAGATACGCAGTATTTT.

Only a few counts were recorded for this clone. The J gene is TRBJ2-2, the V gene TRBV30; no clear D gene. CDR1 is GTSNPN, CDR2 SVGIG, per germline (reference sequence). The V end lost 4 bases, the J end lost 4 bases, and 7 bases lay between the germline ends. CDR3 length equals 12 residues. CDR3 residues: CAWKPATGELFF. As DNA, the CDR3 is TGTGCCTGGAAGCCCGCCACCGGGGAGCTGTTTTTT.

The V and J genes are TRBV7-8 and TRBJ2-7; tentative D call: TRBD1 (5 bases). CDR3 length: 14 residues. The V gene's germline CDR1 is SGHVS and CDR2 FQNEAQ. V lost 6 bases and J 4 bases, leaving 16 bases between the germline ends. For the CDR3, the DNA is TGTGCCAGCAGTGAAGACAGCGTGGGATACGAGCAGTACTTC. This codes for CASSEDSVGYEQYF.

This chain connects TRBV18 to TRBJ1-2, with D unresolved. Germline V gives CDR1 KGHSH, CDR2 LQKENI. The germline V and J ends were trimmed by 0 bases and 4 bases, with 12 bases remaining between them. This CDR3 has 15 residues. CDR3 coding DNA: TGTGCCAGCTCACCACCTTCACGCGGTGTCTATGGCTACACCTTC. It specifies CASSPPSRGVYGYTF.

The chain employs TRBV9 and TRBJ2-2; 8 nucleotides match TRBD2. Germline assignment: CDR1 SGDLS and CDR2 YYNGEE. CDR3 length: 16 residues. The junction had 8 bases not matched to a gene; V was cut back by 1 base and J by 6 bases. The CDR3 bases are TGTGCCAGCAGCGTATTGGGGACTAGGGGCCCCGGGGAGCTGTTTTTT. It translates to CASSVLGTRGPGELFF.

This clone has only one observation. At one end the junction does not follow the germline gene, possibly because of a read error. The chain employs TRBV5-4 and TRBJ2-5; D might be TRBD2 (6 bases). The assigned J gene may be wrong: the sequence end matches TRBJ2-7 better. Germline CDR1 reads SGHNT; CDR2 reads YYREEE (reference sequence). CDR3 length equals 15 residues. The CDR3 loop reads CASSQVGTGVNEQYF. The CDR3 DNA is TGCGCCAGCAGCCAAGTCGGGACGGGAGTCAACGAGCAGTACTTC.

This clone was seen a handful of times. In DNA form, the CDR3 reads TGTGCCAGCAGTGAGCAGACAGGGTATGAAAAACTGTTTTTT. Its translation: CASSEQTGYEKLFF. V gene TRBV6-1 combines with J gene TRBJ1-4; 7 positions agree with TRBD1. V lost 3 bases to trimming and J lost 6 bases; unmatched junction nucleotides: 4. Germline V gene lookup returns CDR1 MNHNS and CDR2 SASEGT. This CDR3 has 14 amino acids.

The rearrangement links TRBV19 to TRBJ2-1, with TRBD1 matching over 9 bases. Germline CDR1 and CDR2: LNHDA and SQIVND (reference sequence). The CDR3 totals 15 residues. V gave up 5 bases and J gave up 8 bases; unmatched junction bases: 10. CDR3 sequence (DNA): TGTGCCAGTAGTCCTCGGGACAGGGTGTCCGATGAGCAGTTCTTC. It yields the protein CASSPRDRVSDEQFF.

The rearrangement uses TRBV7-2 and TRBJ1-5; TRBD1 matches 12 bases. The V and J ends lost 4 bases and 6 bases, in that order; junction bases with no gene match: 4. The CDR3 is 15 amino acids. Germline V gives CDR1 SGHTA, CDR2 FQGNSA. CDR3 amino acids: CASSSGTGGVQPQHF. CDR3 DNA: TGTGCCAGCAGCTCCGGGACAGGGGGCGTTCAGCCCCAGCATTTT.

This chain links TRBV6-1 with TRBJ2-7, with a tentative D call TRBD1 (6 bases). Per germline, CDR1 MNHNS and CDR2 SASEGT. This CDR3 has 14 residues. V gave up 6 bases and J gave up 2 bases, with 14 bases separating them. The CDR3 nucleotides are TGTGCCAGCAGGACCCAGGGGTCCCCCTACGAGCAGTACTTC. This encodes CASRTQGSPYEQYF.

The chain uses TRBV2 and TRBJ2-7; perhaps D is TRBD1 or TRBD2 (5 bases each). Trimming cost V 6 bases and J 6 bases, with 18 bases left between them. Germline assignment: CDR1 SNHLY and CDR2 FYNNEI. There are 14 residues in the CDR3. CDR3 nucleotide sequence: TGTGCCAGCAGGTTTTCGGGGACCAAAGGCGAGCAGTACTTC. Amino acids: CASRFSGTKGEQYF.

This clone was recorded only once. V gene TRBV4-2 combines with J gene TRBJ1-2; 7 bases are shared with TRBD1. Germline V gene data show CDR1 as LGHNA and CDR2 as YNFKEQ. The CDR3 has 16 amino acids. J lost 4 bases, V lost 0 bases, and 8 bases had no gene match. CDR3: CASSQDEAGTAYGYTF. The DNA of the CDR3 is TGTGCCAGCAGCCAAGATGAAGCCGGGACAGCCTATGGCTACACCTTC.

V usage is TRBV5-4 and J usage is TRBJ1-1; TRBD1 agrees at 7 bases. Germline V gene sequence: CDR1 SGHNT, CDR2 YYREEE (reference sequence). The trim removed 2 bases at V and 3 bases at J, leaving 7 bases unmatched. The CDR3 spans 15 residues. CDR3 sequence reads: CASSLGGQFYTEAFF. CDR3 DNA: TGTGCCAGCAGCTTAGGGGGACAGTTCTACACTGAAGCTTTCTTT.

V gene TRBV5-1 combines with J gene TRBJ2-7, with TRBD2 matching over 7 bases. This CDR3 contains 15 residues. From germline, CDR1 is SGHRS and CDR2 YFSETQ. J gave up 2 bases and V 4 bases, and 9 bases lay outside the gene matches. In nucleotides, the CDR3 is TGCGCCAGCAGCCAGGAGGGTGGACTAGCCTACGAGCAGTACTTC. Its translation is CASSQEGGLAYEQYF.